Each of the 32 T cell receptor beta chains below was sequenced from the same sample in a study of CD8 T cells in Susac syndrome. RNA totalling roughly 0.5 to 1 ug underwent reverse transcription with random hexamers. TCRdb re-analysed the immunoSEQ multiplex PCR reads in MiXCR, keeping a single row per CDR3 protein. The data hold 250,000 to 300,000 distinct CDR3 sequences, with about 85% observed a single time. Sequenced: CD8+ T cells from PBMCs. The origin of the receptors is a human donor with multiple sclerosis.

DNA of the CDR3: TGTGCCAGCAGTTTAAATAGCGGGAGGGTTCGGGAGACCCAGTACTTC. It is translated as CASSLNSGRVRETQYF. The rearrangement joins TRBV27 to TRBJ2-5, with TRBD2 matching over 11 bases. Germline V gives CDR1 MNHEY, CDR2 SMNVEV (reference sequence). The CDR3 length is 16 residues. The J segment lost 5 bases and the V segment lost 2 bases, leaving 7 bases of the junction unmatched.

CDR3 DNA: TGTGCCAGCAGCCCCGTTGGGACTACGCAGTATTTT. Protein product: CASSPVGTTQYF. This chain uses TRBV7-9 with TRBJ2-3, with D perhaps being TRBD1 or TRBD2 (5 bases each). Germline assignment: CDR1 SEHNR and CDR2 FQNEAQ (reference sequence). This CDR3 has 12 residues. Trimming stripped 5 bases from V and 8 bases from J, with 11 bases between.

V usage is TRBV29-1 and J usage is TRBJ2-7; D may correspond to TRBD1 or TRBD2 (5 bases each). The V end lost 4 bases, the J end lost 4 bases, and 8 bases lay between the germline ends. Germline values: CDR1 SQVTM, CDR2 ANQGSEA. CDR3 length: 11 residues. CDR3 region: CSVGGIYEQYF. CDR3 DNA sequence: TGCAGCGTTGGGGGGATTTACGAGCAGTACTTC.

Turning to this clonotype: A read error may produce the germline difference seen at one junction end. The chain links TRBV7-9 to TRBJ2-3, with 12 bases matching TRBD2. The CDR3 is made up of 17 amino acids. Germline CDR1 reads SEHNR; CDR2 reads FQNEAQ (reference sequence). CDR3 residues: CASSSRLAGETSDTQYF. CDR3 bases: TGTGCCAGTAGCTCGCGACTAGCGGGAGAAACTTCAGATACGCAGTATTTT. The whole variable domain, remainder taken from reference TRBV7-9 and TRBJ2-3, is DTGVSQNPRHKITKRGQNVTFRCDPISEHNRLYWYRQTLGQGPEFLTYFQNEAQLEKSRLLSDRFSAERPKGSFSTLEIQRTEQGDSAMYLCASSSRLAGETSDTQYFGPGTRLTVL.

The chain joins TRBV27 to TRBJ2-3; 10 positions match TRBD2. The CDR3 contains 17 residues. The V and J ends lost 3 bases and 1 base, in that order; junction bases with no gene match: 7. Germline V gene sequence: CDR1 MNHEY, CDR2 SMNVEV (reference sequence). Here the CDR3 reads CASSFTEGLAGTDTQYF. The CDR3 region has the DNA TGTGCCAGCAGTTTCACCGAAGGACTAGCGGGCACAGATACGCAGTATTTT.

The chain combines TRBV3-1 with TRBJ2-6; 8 bases align to TRBD1. The germline CDR1 and CDR2 sequences are LGHDT and YNNKEL (reference sequence). This CDR3 region has 16 residues. V gave up 3 bases and J gave up 2 bases; unmatched junction bases: 3. The CDR3 region is CASSQMDRAGANVLTF. CDR3 in DNA: TGTGCCAGCAGCCAGATGGACAGGGCTGGGGCCAACGTCCTGACTTTC. The complete variable domain, with remaining parts taken from reference TRBV3-1 and TRBJ2-6, reads DTAVSQTPKYLVTQMGNDKSIKCEQNLGHDTMYWYKQDSKKFLKIMFSYNNKELIINETVPNRFSPKSPDKAHLNLHINSLELGDSAVYFCASSQMDRAGANVLTFGAGSRLTVL.

This clonotype has only a few counts. V usage is TRBV27 and J usage is TRBJ1-1; no reliable D call. The CDR3 is made up of 13 amino acids. Per the germline V gene, CDR1 is MNHEY and CDR2 is SMNVEV (reference sequence). The V gene lost 2 bases and the J gene lost 2 bases, with 6 bases spanning the gap. The CDR3 spells CASSLNLNTEAFF. In nucleotides, the CDR3 is TGTGCCAGCAGTTTAAATCTTAACACTGAAGCTTTCTTT.

V and J are TRBV20-1 and TRBJ1-2; D possibly corresponds to TRBD1 (5 bases). Germline CDR1 DFQATT, CDR2 SNEGSKA (reference sequence). The length of the CDR3 is 13 residues. The V and J ends lost 0 bases and 7 bases respectively, with 12 bases between them. The CDR3 spells CSARDRGAGGYTF. The DNA for the CDR3 is TGCAGTGCTAGAGATCGAGGGGCTGGTGGCTACACCTTC.

The chain is built from TRBV2 and TRBJ2-1, with 12 bases identical to TRBD2. CDR3 length: 16 residues. Germline CDR1 is SNHLY and CDR2 is FYNNEI. V was clipped by 8 bases and J by 3 bases; unmatched bases: 8. CDR3 DNA: TGTGCCAGCCCGGGGCGACTAGCGGGAGTCTACAATGAGCAGTTCTTC. Translation: CASPGRLAGVYNEQFF.

This chain joins TRBV28 and TRBJ2-7; TRBD1 is a possible D gene (6 bases). Germline V gene data show CDR1 as MDHEN and CDR2 as SYDVKM. The CDR3 is 15 residues long. Trimming removed 1 base at V and 5 bases at J, with 15 bases between. Here the CDR3 reads CASSLLSQGFHEQYF. CDR3 nucleotides: TGTGCCAGCAGTTTATTAAGTCAGGGGTTCCACGAGCAGTACTTC.

V and J are TRBV12-3 or TRBV12-4 and TRBJ1-4; a possible D gene is TRBD1 (5 bases). The CDR3 loop spans 14 amino acids. The V and J ends lost 3 bases and 2 bases respectively, with 7 bases between them. CDR3 sequence reads: CASSFRDTNEKLFF. As DNA, the CDR3 is TGTGCCAGCAGTTTCCGGGACACTAATGAAAAACTGTTTTTT.

The table lists this clonotype with a count of one. The rearrangement uses TRBV5-6 and TRBJ2-1, with D possibly TRBD2 on 6 matching bases. The CDR3 consists of 13 residues. V shed 1 base and J shed 7 bases, with 9 bases lying between them. Germline loops: CDR1 SGHDT, CDR2 YYEEEE. The CDR3 here is CASSLLATNEQFF. The CDR3 nucleotides are TGTGCCAGCAGCTTGCTAGCGACGAATGAGCAGTTCTTC.

The count of this clonotype is one. V usage is TRBV11-2 and J usage is TRBJ1-3; tentatively, D is TRBD1 (5 bases). The CDR3 contains 15 residues. V was pared by 5 bases and J by 1 base, with 12 bases between. Germline V gives CDR1 SGHAT, CDR2 FQNNGV. CDR3 region: CASSVGRESGNTIYF. CDR3 in DNA: TGTGCCAGCAGCGTAGGCAGGGAATCTGGAAACACCATATATTTT.

J is TRBJ2-3 and V is TRBV14, with D maybe TRBD2 (6 bases). CDR1 is SGHDN and CDR2 is FVKESK in the germline V gene. V was shortened by 3 bases and J by 3 bases, with 13 bases between the two germline ends. This CDR3 has 15 amino acids. The CDR3, as DNA: TGTGCCAGCAGCCAGGCTAGCCGGGAGACAGATACGCAGTATTTT. This gives the protein CASSQASRETDTQYF.

The J gene is TRBJ1-6, the V gene TRBV30, with D tentatively TRBD1 (5 bases). CDR1 GTSNPN and CDR2 SVGIG come from the germline V gene (reference sequence). With 0 bases removed from V and 15 bases from J, the gap between germline ends came to 9 bases. CDR3 length: 11 residues. CDR3 in amino acids: CAWSVVGDLHF. For the CDR3, the DNA is TGTGCCTGGAGTGTCGTAGGGGACCTCCACTTT.

V and J are TRBV27 and TRBJ2-7, with a weak D call TRBD2 (6 bases). Germline lookup yields CDR1 MNHEY and CDR2 SMNVEV (reference sequence). V was trimmed by 0 bases and J by 2 bases, leaving 14 bases between them. The CDR3 is made up of 16 amino acids. The CDR3, as DNA: TGTGCCAGCAGTTTATCGTCGGGGGAGGCCCCCTACGAGCAGTACTTC. Protein sequence: CASSLSSGEAPYEQYF.

This chain links TRBV7-9 with TRBJ2-7; 8 nucleotides align to TRBD2. V shed 10 bases, J shed 7 bases, and the junction held 9 bases outside the gene matches. Germline loops: CDR1 SEHNR, CDR2 FQNEAQ (reference sequence). The CDR3 loop spans 12 amino acids. CDR3 protein: CATIAGSGEQYF. Here the CDR3 DNA reads TGTGCCACTATAGCGGGATCGGGTGAGCAGTACTTC.

J is TRBJ2-2 and V is TRBV5-6; D possibly corresponds to TRBD2 (6 bases). This CDR3 contains 16 residues. Germline lookup yields CDR1 SGHDT and CDR2 YYEEEE. V was cut by 0 bases and J by 4 bases, with 13 bases left in between. The CDR3, as DNA: TGTGCCAGCAGCTTGGAGGAGGGCCGCGGCACCGGGGAGCTGTTTTTT. Protein: CASSLEEGRGTGELFF. Using reference TRBV5-6 and TRBJ2-2 for the parts outside the CDR3, the full variable domain is DAGVTQSPTHLIKTRGQQVTLRCSPKSGHDTVSWYQQALGQGPQFIFQYYEEEERQRGNFPDRFSGHQFPNYSSELNVNALLLGDSALYLCASSLEEGRGTGELFFGEGSRLTVL.

J is TRBJ1-5 and V is TRBV30; D is unresolved. With 0 bases removed from V and 1 base from J, the gap between germline ends came to 7 bases. There are 14 residues in the CDR3. CDR1 is GTSNPN and CDR2 is SVGIG in the germline V gene (reference sequence). This chain's CDR3 is CAWSVSDSNQPQHF. In nucleotides, the CDR3 is TGTGCCTGGAGTGTATCGGACAGCAATCAGCCCCAGCATTTT.

The V gene is TRBV19, the J gene TRBJ1-6; 11 bases line up with TRBD1. The length of the CDR3 is 14 residues. Germline trimming cut 8 bases from V and 10 bases from J; bases unmatched to any gene: 7. Germline V gene data show CDR1 as LNHDA and CDR2 as SQIVND (reference sequence). CDR3 in amino acids: CASELGTGGSPLHF. The CDR3 DNA reads TGTGCCAGTGAACTAGGGACAGGGGGATCACCCCTCCACTTT.

A single count supports this clonotype. In DNA form, the CDR3 reads TGTGCCATCAGTGAACCGGACCGACCCTCCTACAATGAGCAGTTCTTC. It codes for CAISEPDRPSYNEQFF. The chain is built from TRBV10-3 and TRBJ2-1, with D unresolved. The CDR3 loop spans 16 amino acids. Germline V gene lookup returns CDR1 ENHRY and CDR2 SYGVKD. The V gene lost 3 bases and the J gene lost 0 bases, with 12 bases spanning the gap.

The rearrangement uses TRBV30 and TRBJ2-5, with 8 bases fitting TRBD2. This CDR3 comprises 13 residues. V lost 1 base to trimming and J lost 5 bases; unmatched junction nucleotides: 3. Germline V gives CDR1 GTSNPN, CDR2 SVGIG (reference sequence). CDR3 protein: CAWSERGRETQYF. The CDR3 DNA reads TGTGCCTGGAGTGAGCGGGGGCGCGAGACCCAGTACTTC.

The chain combines TRBV6-2 or TRBV6-3 with TRBJ2-1, with 11 nucleotides matching TRBD2. This CDR3 has 14 residues. Germline assignment: CDR1 MNHEY and CDR2 SVGEGT. The trim removed 6 bases at V and 10 bases at J, leaving 8 bases unmatched. The CDR3 loop reads CASRVAGGPREQFF. CDR3 DNA sequence: TGTGCCAGCAGAGTAGCGGGAGGGCCTCGGGAGCAGTTCTTC.

This clonotype has a single count. V usage is TRBV2 and J usage is TRBJ2-2; the match to TRBD1 covers 10 bases. Trimming removed 8 bases from V and 9 bases from J; junction bases left unmatched: 3. CDR3 length: 12 amino acids. CDR1 is SNHLY, CDR2 FYNNEI, per germline. CDR3 sequence reads: CASRQGARELFF. CDR3 DNA sequence: TGTGCCAGCCGACAGGGGGCCAGGGAGCTGTTTTTT.

The CDR3 DNA follows: TGTGCCAGCAGCTTGACTAGCGGGATCACAGATACGCAGTATTTT. Amino acid sequence: CASSLTSGITDTQYF. This chain connects TRBV5-4 to TRBJ2-3, with 10 bases that match TRBD2. V was clipped by 1 base and J by 2 bases; unmatched bases: 1. The V gene's germline CDR1 is SGHNT and CDR2 YYREEE (reference sequence). The CDR3 sequence is 15 residues long.

The chain joins TRBV9 to TRBJ2-6; 7 positions match TRBD2. Germline assignment: CDR1 SGDLS and CDR2 YYNGEE. The CDR3 consists of 15 residues. Trimming at V came to 6 bases and at J to 2 bases, leaving 5 bases not matched to a gene. This CDR3 reads CASNPAGAGANVLTF. The CDR3 nucleotides are TGTGCCAGCAACCCCGCGGGGGCTGGGGCCAACGTCCTGACTTTC.

The chain is built from TRBV15 and TRBJ1-5, with D perhaps matching TRBD1 (5 bases). The CDR3 has 16 amino acids. V shed 3 bases and J shed 4 bases, with 16 bases lying between them. Germline-derived CDR1 and CDR2 are LNHNV and YYDKDF (reference sequence). CDR3 nucleotides: TGTGCCACCAGCAGTACCACAGGTCCTATTAATCAGCCCCAGCATTTT. This translates into CATSSTTGPINQPQHF.

The CDR3 sequence is CASSVDDLTALADYNEQFF. CDR3 nucleotides: TGTGCCAGCAGCGTAGACGATTTGACAGCACTAGCGGACTACAATGAGCAGTTCTTC. The rearrangement links TRBV9 to TRBJ2-1; 8 nucleotides align to TRBD2. V shed 0 bases and J 3 bases; nucleotides not matched to a gene: 14. Germline V gene data show CDR1 as SGDLS and CDR2 as YYNGEE. This CDR3 has 19 residues.

This clonotype was detected only a few times. The gene calls are TRBV19 and TRBJ2-7; D may be TRBD2 (6 bases). The V and J ends lost 6 bases and 4 bases respectively, with 13 bases between them. The CDR3 consists of 13 residues. CDR1 and CDR2 from the germline V gene are LNHDA and SQIVND (reference sequence). As DNA, the CDR3 is TGTGCCAGTAGCCCCGCTGGGGGGTACGAGCAGTACTTC. This sequence encodes CASSPAGGYEQYF. The full variable domain, rest sourced from reference TRBV19 and TRBJ2-7, is DGGITQSPKYLFRKEGQNVTLSCEQNLNHDAMYWYRQDPGQGLRLIYYSQIVNDFQKGDIAEGYSVSREKKESFPLTVTSAQKNPTAFYLCASSPAGGYEQYFGPGTRLTVT.

The CDR3 DNA is TGCGCCAGCAGCTTAAACCGGGACACTGTACTCTATGGCTACACCTTC. Its protein product is CASSLNRDTVLYGYTF. This chain uses TRBV4-1 with TRBJ1-2, with a tentative D call TRBD1 (6 bases). The CDR3 extends over 16 amino acids. CDR1 MGHRA and CDR2 YSYEKL come from the germline V gene. V was trimmed by 5 bases and J by 4 bases, leaving 20 bases between them.

This chain uses TRBV7-9 with TRBJ1-1; D call uncertain. CDR1 is SEHNR and CDR2 is FQNEAQ in the germline V gene (reference sequence). V dropped 7 bases and J dropped 0 bases, with 18 bases sitting between them. The CDR3 has 16 amino acids. The CDR3 loop reads CASIAPGGRMNTEAFF. DNA for the CDR3: TGTGCCAGCATCGCCCCAGGAGGCAGAATGAACACTGAAGCTTTCTTT.

The gene calls are TRBV27 and TRBJ2-1; D unclear. Germline lookup yields CDR1 MNHEY and CDR2 SMNVEV (reference sequence). The CDR3 totals 14 residues. Trimming stripped 8 bases from V and 0 bases from J, with 11 bases between. In DNA, the CDR3 is TGTGCCAGCGGACCCTACGGCTCCTACAATGAGCAGTTCTTC. Its protein is CASGPYGSYNEQFF.